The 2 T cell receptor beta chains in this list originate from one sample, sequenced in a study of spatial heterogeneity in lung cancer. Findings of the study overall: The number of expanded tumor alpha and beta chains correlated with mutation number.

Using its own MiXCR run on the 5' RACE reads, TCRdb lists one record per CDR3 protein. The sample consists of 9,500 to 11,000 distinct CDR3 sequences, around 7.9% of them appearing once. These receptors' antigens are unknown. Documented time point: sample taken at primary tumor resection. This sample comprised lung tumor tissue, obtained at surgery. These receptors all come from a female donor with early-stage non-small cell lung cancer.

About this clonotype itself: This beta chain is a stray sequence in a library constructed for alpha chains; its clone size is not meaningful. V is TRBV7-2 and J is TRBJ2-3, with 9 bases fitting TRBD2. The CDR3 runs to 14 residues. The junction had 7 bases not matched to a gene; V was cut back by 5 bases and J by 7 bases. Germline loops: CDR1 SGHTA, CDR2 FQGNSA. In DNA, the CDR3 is TGTGCCAGCAGCAATCTAGCGGGGTCTTATACGCAGTATTTT. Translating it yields CASSNLAGSYTQYF.

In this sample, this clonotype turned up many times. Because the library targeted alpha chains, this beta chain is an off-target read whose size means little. The CDR3 is CASSIEGDYEQYF. The DNA of the CDR3 is TGTGCCAGTAGTATAGAGGGAGACTACGAGCAGTACTTC. The chain combines TRBV19 with TRBJ2-7; D may be TRBD2 (5 bases). The CDR3 runs to 13 residues. The germline V gene has CDR1 LNHDA and CDR2 SQIVND (reference sequence). V was shortened by 0 bases and J by 3 bases, with 6 bases between the two germline ends.